The rows below give T cell receptor beta chains drawn from one sample of a study of shared clonotypes between healthy human individuals. The method was immunoSEQ multiplex PCR; TCRdb's version includes in-frame clones alone and lacks a portion of them. The sample lists some 1 million clones, around 76% occurring once. Sequencing was performed on memory CD4+ T cells sorted from blood. These receptor sequences come from a man aged 18 to 29 in good health. The CDR3 runs from the conserved cysteine through the conserved F or W. A D gene is named only where the DNA matches it firmly. Clone size is shown for a subset of rows, as once, few, many or a class of expanded clone.

TRBJ2-2 NA TRBV7-2 NA CASSSGMNTGELFF TGTGCCAGCAGCTCCGGAATGAACACCGGGGAGCTGTTTTTT
TRBJ2-1 NA TRBV7-2 TRBD2 CASSLSPAVGGWIF TGTGCCAGCAGCTTAAGCCCGGCCGTGGGAGGGTGGATCTTC
TRBJ1-4 once TRBV5-4 TRBD1 CASSPTGGVGEKLFF TGTGCCAGCAGCCCTACAGGGGGCGTGGGGGAAAAACTGTTTTTT
TRBJ2-5 few TRBV5-1 TRBD1 CASSLEGTGRSETQYF TGCGCCAGCAGCTTGGAGGGGACAGGGAGGTCGGAGACCCAGTACTTC
TRBJ2-7 NA TRBV5-1 NA CASSFDRAGEGQYF TGCGCCAGCAGCTTCGACAGGGCGGGAGAAGGGCAGTACTTC
TRBJ1-6 NA TRBV12-5 NA CASGLIRRGSPLHF TGTGCTAGTGGTTTGATAAGGAGGGGGTCACCCCTCCACTTT
TRBJ2-7 NA TRBV10-3 TRBD2 CTISGLAGPYEQYF TGTACCATCAGTGGACTAGCGGGACCTTACGAGCAGTACTTC
TRBJ1-1 NA TRBV2 NA CASRILWNTEAFF TGTGCCAGCAGGATTCTCTGGAACACTGAAGCTTTCTTT
TRBJ2-1 few TRBV27 TRBD2 CASSGTSGAREQFF TGTGCCAGCAGTGGGACTAGCGGGGCTAGGGAGCAGTTCTTC
TRBJ1-4 NA TRBV2 NA CASQSWEATNEKLFF TGTGCCAGCCAGTCGTGGGAGGCAACTAATGAAAAACTGTTTTTT
TRBJ1-5 NA TRBV19 TRBD1 CASSSGTESNQPQHF TGTGCCAGTAGTTCAGGGACAGAGAGCAATCAGCCCCAGCATTTT
TRBJ2-1 NA TRBV2 NA CASSEAYGTTYNEQFF TGTGCCAGCAGTGAAGCGTACGGGACCACCTACAATGAGCAGTTCTTC
TRBJ1-3 NA TRBV5-1 TRBD1 CASSDGTGGSTIYF TGCGCCAGCAGCGATGGGACAGGGGGAAGCACCATATATTTT
TRBJ2-1 NA TRBV4-3 NA CASSQDFDPAYNEQFF TGCGCCAGCAGCCAAGATTTCGACCCTGCCTACAATGAGCAGTTCTTC
TRBJ1-6 NA TRBV5-6 NA CASSPERDASSYNSPLHF TGTGCCAGCAGCCCAGAGCGGGACGCAAGCTCCTATAATTCACCCCTCCACTTT
TRBJ2-2 NA TRBV11-3 TRBD2 CASSKGTSAGELFF TGTGCCAGCAGCAAAGGGACTAGCGCCGGGGAGCTGTTTTTT
TRBJ2-1 NA TRBV6-1 NA CASRGTGSSYNEQFF TGTGCCAGCAGAGGGACCGGTAGCTCCTACAATGAGCAGTTCTTC
TRBJ2-5 NA TRBV30 TRBD1 CAWNRGRETQYF TGTGCCTGGAACAGGGGGCGAGAGACCCAGTACTTC
TRBJ2-2 NA TRBV6-1 TRBD2 CASTGRTSTGELFF TGTGCCAGCACCGGGAGGACGTCCACCGGGGAGCTGTTTTTT
TRBJ2-7 NA TRBV6-6 TRBD1 CASSQPGQGDYEQYF TGTGCCAGCAGTCAACCGGGACAGGGGGACTACGAGCAGTACTTC
TRBJ2-7 NA TRBV19 TRBD1 CASSFQDRGYEQYF TGTGCCAGTAGTTTCCAGGACAGGGGCTACGAGCAGTACTTC
TRBJ2-1 NA TRBV5-1 NA CASSLGQLEGGEQFF TGCGCCAGCAGCTTGGGTCAGTTGGAGGGGGGTGAGCAGTTCTTC
TRBJ2-1 NA TRBV5-1 TRBD2 CASSFGSGNTREHNEQFF TGCGCCAGCAGCTTTGGTAGCGGGAACACCCGAGAACACAATGAGCAGTTCTTC
TRBJ2-2 NA TRBV5-1 TRBD1 CASSLFGQGNTGELFF TGCGCCAGCAGCTTGTTCGGACAGGGAAACACCGGGGAGCTGTTTTTT
TRBJ2-7 NA TRBV2 TRBD2 CASRPEKLAGRDEQYF TGTGCCAGCAGGCCCGAGAAGCTAGCGGGAAGGGACGAGCAGTACTTC
TRBJ1-2 NA TRBV30 TRBD1 CAWKGLQGVYGYTF TGTGCCTGGAAGGGTCTCCAGGGGGTCTATGGCTACACCTTC
TRBJ2-5 NA TRBV30 TRBD2 CAVSGNRGETQYF TGTGCCGTCAGCGGGAATCGAGGAGAGACCCAGTACTTC
TRBJ2-7 few TRBV27 NA CATKFLRGTSYEQYF TGTGCCACCAAGTTCCTCAGGGGGACTTCCTACGAGCAGTACTTC
TRBJ1-2 NA TRBV29-1 NA CSVEMGTNYGYTF TGCAGCGTCGAAATGGGTACTAACTATGGCTACACCTTC
TRBJ2-2 NA TRBV7-9 TRBD2 CASSPGVGEGTGELFF TGTGCCAGCAGCCCCGGTGTAGGGGAGGGTACCGGGGAGCTGTTTTTT
TRBJ2-3 NA TRBV9 TRBD2 CASSVGSGGAGDTQYF TGTGCCAGCAGCGTAGGTAGCGGGGGGGCTGGAGATACGCAGTATTTT
TRBJ1-1 few TRBV2 NA CASSDFTGIPEAFF TGTGCCAGCAGTGATTTTACGGGTATTCCCGAAGCTTTCTTT
TRBJ1-6 NA TRBV5-1 NA CASSLSEKTNSPLHF TGCGCCAGCAGCTTGTCGGAAAAAACAAATTCACCCCTCCACTTT
TRBJ2-1 NA TRBV7-9 TRBD1 CASSQRSGGLKHNEQFF TGTGCCAGCAGCCAGAGATCAGGGGGCTTAAAGCACAATGAGCAGTTCTTC
TRBJ2-1 NA TRBV28 TRBD2 CASSSLWTSGGAPHEQFF TGTGCCAGCAGTTCTCTATGGACTAGCGGGGGGGCCCCCCATGAGCAGTTCTTC
TRBJ2-6 NA TRBV5-1 NA CASSESSSGANVLTF TGCGCCAGCAGCGAAAGCAGCTCTGGGGCCAACGTCCTGACTTTC
TRBJ2-5 NA TRBV2 NA CASRGQRYQETQYF TGTGCCAGCAGGGGTCAGAGGTACCAAGAGACCCAGTACTTC
TRBJ2-3 NA TRBV19 NA CASSTRGGQQYF TGTGCCAGTAGTACCCGAGGCGGTCAGCAGTATTTT
TRBJ2-1 NA TRBV10-3 TRBD1 CAIRDRVGDNEQFF TGTGCCATCAGAGACAGGGTCGGCGACAATGAGCAGTTCTTC
TRBJ2-3 NA TRBV9 NA CASSVGGSGTDTQYF TGTGCCAGCAGCGTCGGGGGCTCAGGCACAGATACGCAGTATTTT
TRBJ2-7 NA TRBV5-1 TRBD1 CASSLLQGSEQYF TGCGCCAGCAGCTTGCTACAGGGGTCCGAGCAGTACTTC
TRBJ1-2 few TRBV19 NA CASRTPGQFNYGYTF TGTGCCAGTAGAACCCCCGGGCAGTTTAACTATGGCTACACCTTC
TRBJ2-7 NA TRBV30 NA CAWSVNRYEQYF TGTGCCTGGAGTGTAAATCGCTACGAGCAGTACTTC
TRBJ2-7 NA TRBV7-2 TRBD2 CASSTVAGGYHEQYF TGTGCCAGCAGCACCGTAGCGGGAGGCTACCACGAGCAGTACTTC
TRBJ2-6 NA TRBV15 TRBD1 CATSRPHRGSGANVLTF TGTGCCACCAGCAGACCCCACAGGGGGAGCGGGGCCAACGTCCTGACTTTC
TRBJ2-4 once TRBV7-2 TRBD2 CASSLGLAGGRVNIQYF TGTGCCAGCAGCTTAGGACTAGCGGGAGGGCGAGTGAACATTCAGTACTTC
TRBJ1-5 NA TRBV28 TRBD1 CASSSLAGQGTSRQPQHF TGTGCCAGCAGTTCCTTGGCGGGACAGGGGACATCACGACAGCCCCAGCATTTT
TRBJ2-1 NA TRBV25-1 TRBD2 CASSSNSGGSSYNEQFF TGTGCCAGCAGTTCTAATAGCGGGGGAAGCTCCTACAATGAGCAGTTCTTC
TRBJ2-3 once TRBV10-3 TRBD1 CAISDAGQGNTQYF TGTGCCATCAGTGATGCTGGACAGGGAAATACGCAGTATTTT
TRBJ2-7 NA TRBV7-2 NA CASSSDRFEQYF TGTGCCAGCAGCTCCGATCGGTTCGAGCAGTACTTC
TRBJ2-4 NA TRBV9 NA CASSADDKARDIQYF TGTGCCAGCAGCGCCGATGACAAGGCTAGAGACATTCAGTACTTC
TRBJ2-7 once TRBV4-1 TRBD1 CASRDVGTAKYEQYF TGCGCCAGCAGAGACGTTGGGACAGCAAAGTACGAGCAGTACTTC
TRBJ1-5 once TRBV10-2 NA CASSEMVVQPQHF TGCGCCAGCAGTGAGATGGTGGTTCAGCCCCAGCATTTT
TRBJ2-7 NA TRBV7-6 TRBD2 CASSRTGLASEQYF TGTGCCAGCAGCCGGACAGGACTAGCGAGCGAGCAGTACTTC
TRBJ1-1 NA TRBV2 TRBD1 CASTLNRGRRTEAFF TGTGCCAGCACCCTCAACAGGGGGCGACGGACTGAAGCTTTCTTT
TRBJ1-2 few TRBV6-1 NA CASSSGFNYGYTF TGTGCCAGCAGTAGTGGGTTTAACTATGGCTACACCTTC
TRBJ1-4 NA TRBV29-1 NA CSVLGQGNEKLFF TGCAGCGTTTTGGGGCAGGGGAATGAAAAACTGTTTTTT
TRBJ2-5 NA TRBV23-1 NA CASYALREETQYF TGCGCCAGCTACGCCTTGAGGGAAGAGACCCAGTACTTC
TRBJ2-6 once TRBV15 NA CATSTYSSGANVLTF TGTGCCACCAGCACTTACAGCTCTGGGGCCAACGTCCTGACTTTC